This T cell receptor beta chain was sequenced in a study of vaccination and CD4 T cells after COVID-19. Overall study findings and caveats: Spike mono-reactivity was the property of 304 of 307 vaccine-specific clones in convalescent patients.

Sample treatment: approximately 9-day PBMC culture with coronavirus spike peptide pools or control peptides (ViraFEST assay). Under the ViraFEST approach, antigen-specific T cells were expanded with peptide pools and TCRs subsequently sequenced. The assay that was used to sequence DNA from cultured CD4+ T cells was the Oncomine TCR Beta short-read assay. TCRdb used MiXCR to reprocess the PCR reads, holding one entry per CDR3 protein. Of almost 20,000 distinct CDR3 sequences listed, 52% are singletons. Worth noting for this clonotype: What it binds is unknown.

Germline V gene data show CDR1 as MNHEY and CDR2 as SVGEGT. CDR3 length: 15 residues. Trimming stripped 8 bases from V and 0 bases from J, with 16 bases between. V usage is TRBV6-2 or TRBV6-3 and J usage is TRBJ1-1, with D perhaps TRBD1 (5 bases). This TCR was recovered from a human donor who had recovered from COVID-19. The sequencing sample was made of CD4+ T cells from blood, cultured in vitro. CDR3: CASAEATDMNTEAFF. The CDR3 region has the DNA TGTGCCAGCGCGGAGGCGACAGACATGAACACTGAAGCTTTCTTT.